Listed below are T cell receptor beta chains from one sample, sequenced in a study of blood T cell repertoires in COVID-19. The table came from immunoSEQ multiplex PCR; TCRdb's copy has only in-frame clones and leaves some out. Counted here are approximately 240,000 clones, around nine tenths occurring once; the ten biggest clones make up under 2.5%. The sequenced sample was PBMCs or T cells enriched from blood (not recorded which). All receptors derive from a woman under 30 who had recovered from COVID-19. Both conserved end residues are part of each CDR3. Fields, in order: V gene, J gene, D gene, CDR3 length, clone size, CDR3 DNA, CDR3 protein. The D gene is left open where the match is weak. Only part of the rows carry a size: once, few, many, or a class if the clone is expanded.

TRBV19	TRBJ2-2	.	13	.	TGTGCCAGTAGTTTCTTTGAGGGCGGGGAGCTGTTTTTT	CASSFFEGGELFF
TRBV4-1	TRBJ1-6	.	17	.	TGCGCCAGCAGCCAAGCCGGATCGGCGGGACGTAATTCACCCCTCCACTTT	CASSQAGSAGRNSPLHF
TRBV27	TRBJ2-1	.	17	.	TGTGCCAGCAGTTTACTATCGAGGCGCACATCCTACAATGAGCAGTTCTTC	CASSLLSRRTSYNEQFF
TRBV3-1/TRBV3-2	TRBJ1-2	TRBD1	16	.	TGTGCCAGCAGCCATCGGAAGGGAACAGGGGCTGCGGGCTACACCTTC	CASSHRKGTGAAGYTF
TRBV19	TRBJ1-2	TRBD1	14	.	TGTGCCAGCGGACAGGGACCCGAGACCTATGGCTACACCTTC	CASGQGPETYGYTF
TRBV18	TRBJ1-3	.	16	.	TGTGCCAGCTCGCAAAGGACATTTAGCTCTGGAAACACCATATATTTT	CASSQRTFSSGNTIYF
TRBV18	TRBJ1-1	.	16	.	TGTGCCAGCTCACCGGGGGGGGCAGGGGTGAACACTGAAGCTTTCTTT	CASSPGGAGVNTEAFF
TRBV19	TRBJ1-1	.	13	.	TGTGCCAGTAGTATACAGGGGAACACTGAAGCTTTCTTT	CASSIQGNTEAFF
TRBV28	TRBJ1-6	.	14	.	TGTGCCAGCAGTTTCATACAGCTCAATTCACCCCTCCACTTT	CASSFIQLNSPLHF
TRBV5-1	TRBJ2-1	TRBD1	15	.	TGCGCCAGTATCCGGGACAGGGGAGAATACAATGAGCAGTTCTTC	CASIRDRGEYNEQFF
TRBV3-1/TRBV3-2	TRBJ2-7	.	13	.	TGTGCCAGCGGGGTGGCAGGGAGGAACGAGCAGTACTTC	CASGVAGRNEQYF
TRBV4-1	TRBJ1-2	.	13	once	TGCGCCAGCAGCCCCATCGGCGGCCGCCCCTACACCTTC	CASSPIGGRPYTF
TRBV19	TRBJ1-2	.	16	.	TGTGCCAGTAGTATCCTGGGGGACACCAGTCACTATGGCTACACCTTC	CASSILGDTSHYGYTF
TRBV6-2/TRBV6-3	TRBJ2-7	TRBD1	16	.	TGTGCCAGCAGTTACTCGACGGGACAGGAATCCTACGAGCAGTACTTC	CASSYSTGQESYEQYF
TRBV19	TRBJ1-1	.	12	.	TGTGCCAGCGTTCAGGGACTCGCTGAAGCTTTCTTT	CASVQGLAEAFF
TRBV5-1	TRBJ1-4	TRBD1	14	.	TGCGCCAGCAGCCCAACAGGGGCCATGGAAAAACTGTTTTTT	CASSPTGAMEKLFF
TRBV5-1	TRBJ2-2	.	16	.	TGCGCCAGCAGCTTGGGTCCAGCGGGCGGCACCGGGGAGCTGTTTTTT	CASSLGPAGGTGELFF
TRBV7-3	TRBJ1-1	.	14	.	TGTGCCAGCAGCGTTGTCAGTTCCGACACTGAAGCTTTCTTT	CASSVVSSDTEAFF
TRBV9	TRBJ1-2	.	14	.	TGTGCCAGCAGCGGGCCAACCAGGGGACGCGGCTACACCTTC	CASSGPTRGRGYTF
TRBV13	TRBJ1-2	.	13	.	TGTGCCAGCAGCTTAGCAGGAAACTATGGCTACACCTTC	CASSLAGNYGYTF
TRBV19	TRBJ2-2	.	15	few	TGTGCCAGTAGTATAGCCGGGGTGAACACCGGGGAGCTGTTTTTT	CASSIAGVNTGELFF
TRBV3-1/TRBV3-2	TRBJ1-6	.	15	.	TGTGCCAGCAGCCAAGCAGGGGATTCAAGTTCACCCCTCCACTTT	CASSQAGDSSSPLHF
TRBV11-3	TRBJ1-5	.	15	.	TGTGCCAGCAGCTTAGGGTCGGGTGGGAATCAGCCCCAGCATTTT	CASSLGSGGNQPQHF
TRBV9	TRBJ1-6	.	17	once	TGTGCCAGCAGCGTAGGTGGCAGGAACTCCTATAATTCACCCCTCCACTTT	CASSVGGRNSYNSPLHF
TRBV2	TRBJ2-7	.	11	.	TGTGCCAGCAGTGGGAGTTACGAGCAGTACTTC	CASSGSYEQYF
TRBV29-1	TRBJ1-1	TRBD1	13	.	TGCAGCGCCCTCACAGGGGTGGACACTGAAGCTTTCTTT	CSALTGVDTEAFF
TRBV7-6	TRBJ2-1	.	15	.	TGTGCCAGCAGCTTTGGTCGACTAGTCTACAATGAGCAGTTCTTC	CASSFGRLVYNEQFF
TRBV9	TRBJ1-6	.	14	.	TGTGCCAGCAGCGTACGGACAGATAATTCACCCCTCCACTTT	CASSVRTDNSPLHF
TRBV28	TRBJ1-2	TRBD1	15	.	TGTGCCAGCGCCTCCGGGACAGGCGCTAACTATGGCTACACCTTC	CASASGTGANYGYTF
TRBV28	TRBJ2-5	TRBD1	14	.	TGTGCCAGCAGTCGGGCAGGGGGACGAGAGACCCAGTACTTC	CASSRAGGRETQYF
TRBV11-2	TRBJ1-2	TRBD1	14	once	TGTGCCAGCAGCCGAGGACAGGGAGGTCTTGGCTACACCTTC	CASSRGQGGLGYTF
TRBV6-2/TRBV6-3	TRBJ2-7	TRBD2	16	.	TGTGCCAGCAGTTACTCAACTAGCGGTTTAGACTACGAGCAGTACTTC	CASSYSTSGLDYEQYF
TRBV7-8	TRBJ1-2	TRBD1	14	once	TGTGCCAGCAGCCAGGACAGGGGGTTTGATGGCTACACCTTC	CASSQDRGFDGYTF
TRBV28	TRBJ1-1	.	15	.	TGTGCCAGCAGTGGGCCGGGACATGGTGACACTGAAGCTTTCTTT	CASSGPGHGDTEAFF
TRBV5-6	TRBJ2-7	TRBD1	16	few	TGTGCCAGCAGCTTGTTCCGGGACAGGTATTCGGGGGAGCAGTACTTC	CASSLFRDRYSGEQYF
TRBV18	TRBJ2-7	TRBD1	15	.	TGTGCCAGCTCACAGGCCTTGGGACAGGCCTACGAGCAGTACTTC	CASSQALGQAYEQYF
TRBV24-1	TRBJ1-5	.	11	.	TGTGCCACCGGGCACAATCAGCCCCAGCATTTT	CATGHNQPQHF
TRBV9	TRBJ1-5	.	13	.	TGTGCCAGCAGCCCTAGTAGCAATCAGCCCCAGCATTTT	CASSPSSNQPQHF
TRBV4-3	TRBJ2-3	.	15	few	TGCGCCAGCAGCCAAGAGGCCGTGGCGCGGGATACGCAGTATTTT	CASSQEAVARDTQYF
TRBV9	TRBJ2-5	.	17	once	TGTGCCAGCAGCGTAGGTCGCTCAGGGGGACTTCAAGAGACCCAGTACTTC	CASSVGRSGGLQETQYF
TRBV7-9	TRBJ2-7	.	17	.	TGTGCCAGCAGCTTACGGGGGGTAGGGACAACTAGCAACGAGCAGTACTTC	CASSLRGVGTTSNEQYF
TRBV28	TRBJ1-5	.	14	once	TGTGCCAGCAGTTTTTTGCGGGGGCTTCAGCCCCAGCATTTT	CASSFLRGLQPQHF
TRBV29-1	TRBJ1-4	.	17	.	TGCAGCGTTGAAGCGGGGTGGCCTAGGGTAACTAATGAAAAACTGTTTTTT	CSVEAGWPRVTNEKLFF
TRBV28	TRBJ2-3	TRBD2	15	.	TGTGCCAGCAGTCACCTAGCGGGAGTCACAGATACGCAGTATTTT	CASSHLAGVTDTQYF
TRBV12-3/TRBV12-4	TRBJ1-2	TRBD1	13	.	TGTGCCAGCAGTTTCCCGACAGGGAATGGCTACACCTTC	CASSFPTGNGYTF
TRBV27	TRBJ2-7	TRBD1	14	.	TGTGCCAGCAGGGACAGGGGGCGAATTGGAGAGCAGTACTTC	CASRDRGRIGEQYF
TRBV2	TRBJ1-6	TRBD1	15	.	TGTGCCAGCAGTCCAGGGACAGGGCGTAATTCACCCCTCCACTTT	CASSPGTGRNSPLHF
TRBV3-1/TRBV3-2	TRBJ2-7	.	19	.	TGTGCCAGCAGCCAAGTATCTCTGGACTGGACTGGAGGGCTCTACGAGCAGTACTTC	CASSQVSLDWTGGLYEQYF